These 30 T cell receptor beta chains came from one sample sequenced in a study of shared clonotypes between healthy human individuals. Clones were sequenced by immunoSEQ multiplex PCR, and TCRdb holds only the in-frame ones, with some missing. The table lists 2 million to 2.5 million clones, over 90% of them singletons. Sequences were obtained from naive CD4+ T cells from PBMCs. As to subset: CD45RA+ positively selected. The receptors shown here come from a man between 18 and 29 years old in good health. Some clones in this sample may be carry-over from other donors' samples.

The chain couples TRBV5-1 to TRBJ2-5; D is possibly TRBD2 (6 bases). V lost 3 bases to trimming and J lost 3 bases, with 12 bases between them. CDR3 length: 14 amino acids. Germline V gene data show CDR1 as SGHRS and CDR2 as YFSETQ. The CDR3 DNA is TGCGCCAGCAGCTGGCGGGGCACGGAAGAGACCCAGTACTTC. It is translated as CASSWRGTEETQYF.

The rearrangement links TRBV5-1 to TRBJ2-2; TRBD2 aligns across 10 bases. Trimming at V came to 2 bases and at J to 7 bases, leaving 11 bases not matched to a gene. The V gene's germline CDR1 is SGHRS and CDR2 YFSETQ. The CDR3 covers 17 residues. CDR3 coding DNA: TGCGCCAGCAGCTTTAGGGCTAGCGGGAGTATTGTCGGGGAGCTGTTTTTT. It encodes CASSFRASGSIVGELFF.

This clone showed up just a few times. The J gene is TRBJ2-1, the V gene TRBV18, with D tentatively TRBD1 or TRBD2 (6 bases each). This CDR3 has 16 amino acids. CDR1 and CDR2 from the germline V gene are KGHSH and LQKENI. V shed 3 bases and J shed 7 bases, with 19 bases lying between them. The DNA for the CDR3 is TGTGCCAGCTCACCCGGGGCTAAACAGGGAGGAAATGAGCAGTTCTTC. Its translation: CASSPGAKQGGNEQFF.

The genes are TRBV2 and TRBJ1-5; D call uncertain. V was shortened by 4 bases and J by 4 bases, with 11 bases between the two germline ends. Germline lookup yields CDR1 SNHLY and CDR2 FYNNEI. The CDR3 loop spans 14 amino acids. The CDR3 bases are TGTGCCAGCAGTGGTACGGCAGAGAATCAGCCCCAGCATTTT. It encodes CASSGTAENQPQHF.

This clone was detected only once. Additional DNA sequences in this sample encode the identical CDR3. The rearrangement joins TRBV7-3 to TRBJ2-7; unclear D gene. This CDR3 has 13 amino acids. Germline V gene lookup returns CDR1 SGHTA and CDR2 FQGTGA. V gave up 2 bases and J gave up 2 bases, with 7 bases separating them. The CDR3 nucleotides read TGTGCCAGCAGCTTAGCAGATACCTACGAGCAGTACTTC. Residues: CASSLADTYEQYF.

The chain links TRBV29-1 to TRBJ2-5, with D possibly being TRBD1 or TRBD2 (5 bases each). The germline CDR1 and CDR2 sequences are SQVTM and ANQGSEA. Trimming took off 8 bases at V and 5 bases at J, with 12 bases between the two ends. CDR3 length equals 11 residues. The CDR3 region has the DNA TGCAGCCCCAAATGGGGGGAGACCCAGTACTTC. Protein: CSPKWGETQYF.

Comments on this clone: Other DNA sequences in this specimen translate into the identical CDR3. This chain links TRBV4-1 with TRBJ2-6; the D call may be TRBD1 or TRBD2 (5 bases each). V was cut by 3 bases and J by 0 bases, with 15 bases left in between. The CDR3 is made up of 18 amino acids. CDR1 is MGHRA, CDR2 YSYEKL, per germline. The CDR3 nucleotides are TGCGCCAGCAGCCAGGACTTGGGCCAGGGCTCTGGGGCCAACGTCCTGACTTTC. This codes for CASSQDLGQGSGANVLTF.

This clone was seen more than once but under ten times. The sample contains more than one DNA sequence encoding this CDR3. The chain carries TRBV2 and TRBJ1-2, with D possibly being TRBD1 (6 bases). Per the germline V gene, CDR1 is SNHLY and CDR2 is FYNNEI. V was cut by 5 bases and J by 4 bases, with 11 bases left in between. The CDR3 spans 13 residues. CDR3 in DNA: TGTGCCAGCAGTTTGACAGGTGGCTATGGCTACACCTTC. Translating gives CASSLTGGYGYTF.

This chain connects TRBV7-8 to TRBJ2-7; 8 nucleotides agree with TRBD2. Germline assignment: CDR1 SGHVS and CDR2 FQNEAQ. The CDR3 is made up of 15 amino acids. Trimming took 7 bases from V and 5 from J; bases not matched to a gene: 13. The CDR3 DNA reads TGTGCCAGCACCCGGTTGGGACTAGATGTCCACGAGCAGTACTTC. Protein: CASTRLGLDVHEQYF.

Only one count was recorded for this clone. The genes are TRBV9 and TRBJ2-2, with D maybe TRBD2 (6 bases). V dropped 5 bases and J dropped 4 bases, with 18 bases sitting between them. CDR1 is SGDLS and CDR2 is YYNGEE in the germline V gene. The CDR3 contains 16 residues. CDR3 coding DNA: TGTGCCAGCAGTGGAGGGGATACTCGGGGCACCGGGGAGCTGTTTTTT. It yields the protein CASSGGDTRGTGELFF.

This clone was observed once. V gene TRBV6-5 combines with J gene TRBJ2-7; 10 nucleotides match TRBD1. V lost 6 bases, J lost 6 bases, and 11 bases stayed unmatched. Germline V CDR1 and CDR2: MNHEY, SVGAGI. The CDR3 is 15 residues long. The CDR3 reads CASRSRDRGFGEQYF. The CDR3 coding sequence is TGTGCCAGCAGAAGCCGGGACAGGGGTTTCGGCGAGCAGTACTTC.

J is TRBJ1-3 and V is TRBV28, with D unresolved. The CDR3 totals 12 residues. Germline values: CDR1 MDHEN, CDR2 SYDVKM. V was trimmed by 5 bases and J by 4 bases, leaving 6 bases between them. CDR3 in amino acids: CASSDLGNTIYF. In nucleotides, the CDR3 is TGTGCCAGCAGTGATCTAGGAAACACCATATATTTT.

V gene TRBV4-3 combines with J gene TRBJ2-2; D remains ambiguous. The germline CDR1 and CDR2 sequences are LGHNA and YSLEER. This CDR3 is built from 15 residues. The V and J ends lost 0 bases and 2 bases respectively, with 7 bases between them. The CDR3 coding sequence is TGCGCCAGCAGCCAAGACCCCATTAACACCGGGGAGCTGTTTTTT. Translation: CASSQDPINTGELFF.

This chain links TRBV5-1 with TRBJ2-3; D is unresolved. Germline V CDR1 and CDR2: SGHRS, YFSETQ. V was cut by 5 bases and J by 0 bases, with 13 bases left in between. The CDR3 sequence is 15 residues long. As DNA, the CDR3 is TGCGCCAGCAGGGAAACAAAATCTAGCACAGATACGCAGTATTTT. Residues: CASRETKSSTDTQYF.

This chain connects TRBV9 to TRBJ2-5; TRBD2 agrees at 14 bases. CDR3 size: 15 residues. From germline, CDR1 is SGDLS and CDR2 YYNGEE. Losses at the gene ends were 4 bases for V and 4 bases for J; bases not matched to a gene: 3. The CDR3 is CASSTGLAGGETQYF. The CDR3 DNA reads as TGTGCCAGCAGCACCGGACTAGCGGGAGGAGAGACCCAGTACTTC.

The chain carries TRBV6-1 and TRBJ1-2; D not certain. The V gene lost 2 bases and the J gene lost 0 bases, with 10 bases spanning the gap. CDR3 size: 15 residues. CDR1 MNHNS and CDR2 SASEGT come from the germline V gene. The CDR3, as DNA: TGTGCCAGCAGTGAACGAGAGGTTGCTAACTATGGCTACACCTTC. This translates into CASSEREVANYGYTF.

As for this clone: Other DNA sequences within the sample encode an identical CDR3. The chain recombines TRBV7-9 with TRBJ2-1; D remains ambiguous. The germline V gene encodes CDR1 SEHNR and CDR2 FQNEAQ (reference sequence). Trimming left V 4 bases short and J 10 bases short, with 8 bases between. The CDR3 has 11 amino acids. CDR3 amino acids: CASSSGGEQFF. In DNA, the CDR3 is TGTGCCAGCAGCTCCGGTGGGGAGCAGTTCTTC.

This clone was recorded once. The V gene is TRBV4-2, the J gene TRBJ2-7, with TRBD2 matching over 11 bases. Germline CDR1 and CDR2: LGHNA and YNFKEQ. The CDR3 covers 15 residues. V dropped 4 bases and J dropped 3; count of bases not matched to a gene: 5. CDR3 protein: CASSRPTSGNYEQYF. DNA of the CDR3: TGTGCCAGCAGCCGGCCGACTAGCGGGAACTACGAGCAGTACTTC.

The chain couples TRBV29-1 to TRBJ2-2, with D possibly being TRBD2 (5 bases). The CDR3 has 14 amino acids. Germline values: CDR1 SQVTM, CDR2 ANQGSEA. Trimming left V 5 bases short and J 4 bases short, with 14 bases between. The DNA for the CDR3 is TGCAGCGTTTCAAAAGGAGGCCTCACCGGGGAGCTGTTTTTT. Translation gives CSVSKGGLTGELFF.

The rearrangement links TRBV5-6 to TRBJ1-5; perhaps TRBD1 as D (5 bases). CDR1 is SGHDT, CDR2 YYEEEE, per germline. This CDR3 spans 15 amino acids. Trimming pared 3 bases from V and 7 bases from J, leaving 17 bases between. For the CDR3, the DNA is TGTGCCAGCAGCTCCACAGGTTTCCCGGAGCAGCCCCAGCATTTT. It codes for CASSSTGFPEQPQHF.

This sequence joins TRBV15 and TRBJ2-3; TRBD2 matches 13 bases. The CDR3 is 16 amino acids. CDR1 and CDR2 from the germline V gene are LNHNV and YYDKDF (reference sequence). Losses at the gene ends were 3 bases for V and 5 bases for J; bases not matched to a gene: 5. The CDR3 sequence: CATSRGLAGRLDTQYF. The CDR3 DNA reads TGTGCCACCAGCAGGGGACTAGCGGGAAGGTTAGATACGCAGTATTTT.

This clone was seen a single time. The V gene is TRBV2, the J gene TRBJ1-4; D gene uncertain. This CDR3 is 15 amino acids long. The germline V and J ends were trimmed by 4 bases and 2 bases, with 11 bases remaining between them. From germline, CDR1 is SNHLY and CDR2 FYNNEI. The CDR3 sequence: CASSAPSMTNEKLFF. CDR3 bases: TGTGCCAGCAGTGCGCCCAGTATGACTAATGAAAAACTGTTTTTT.

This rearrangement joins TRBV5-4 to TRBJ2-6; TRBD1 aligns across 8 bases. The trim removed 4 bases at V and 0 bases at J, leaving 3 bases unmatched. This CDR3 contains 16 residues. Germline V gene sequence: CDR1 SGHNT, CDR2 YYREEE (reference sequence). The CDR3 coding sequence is TGTGCCAGCAGCGGAACAGGGGGCTCTGGGGCCAACGTCCTGACTTTC. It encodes CASSGTGGSGANVLTF.

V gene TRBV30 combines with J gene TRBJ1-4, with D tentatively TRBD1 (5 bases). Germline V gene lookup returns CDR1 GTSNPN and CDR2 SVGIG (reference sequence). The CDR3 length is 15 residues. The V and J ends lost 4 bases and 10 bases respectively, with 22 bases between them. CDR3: CAWKAGLNPLGKLFF. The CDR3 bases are TGTGCCTGGAAGGCGGGGCTGAACCCCCTAGGAAAACTGTTTTTT. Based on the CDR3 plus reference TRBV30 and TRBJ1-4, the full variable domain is SQTIHQWPATLVQPVGSPLSLECTVEGTSNPNLYWYRQAAGRGLQLLFYSVGIGQISSEVPQNLSASRPQDRQFILSSKKLLLSDSGFYLCAWKAGLNPLGKLFFGSGTQLSVL.

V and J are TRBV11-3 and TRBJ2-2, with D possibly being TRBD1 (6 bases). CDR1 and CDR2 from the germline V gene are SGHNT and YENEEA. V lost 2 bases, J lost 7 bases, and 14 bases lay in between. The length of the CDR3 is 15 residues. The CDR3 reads CASSLFLGAIGELFF. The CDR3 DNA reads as TGTGCCAGCAGCTTATTTTTGGGGGCTATCGGGGAGCTGTTTTTT.

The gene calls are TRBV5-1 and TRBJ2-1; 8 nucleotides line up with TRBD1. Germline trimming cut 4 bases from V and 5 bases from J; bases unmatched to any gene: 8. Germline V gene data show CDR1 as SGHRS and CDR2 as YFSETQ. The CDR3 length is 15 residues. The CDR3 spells CASSPGQGYHNEQFF. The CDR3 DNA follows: TGCGCCAGCAGCCCCGGACAGGGTTACCACAATGAGCAGTTCTTC. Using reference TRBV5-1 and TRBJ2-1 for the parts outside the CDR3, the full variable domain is KAGVTQTPRYLIKTRGQQVTLSCSPISGHRSVSWYQQTPGQGLQFLFEYFSETQRNKGNFPGRFSGRQFSNSRSEMNVSTLELGDSALYLCASSPGQGYHNEQFFGPGTRLTVL.

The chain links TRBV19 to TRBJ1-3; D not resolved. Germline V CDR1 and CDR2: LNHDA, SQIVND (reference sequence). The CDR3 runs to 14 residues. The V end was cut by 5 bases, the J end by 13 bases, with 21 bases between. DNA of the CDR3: TGTGCCAGTAGTTTCATGACACCCGCCGCGGGGATATATTTT. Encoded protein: CASSFMTPAAGIYF.

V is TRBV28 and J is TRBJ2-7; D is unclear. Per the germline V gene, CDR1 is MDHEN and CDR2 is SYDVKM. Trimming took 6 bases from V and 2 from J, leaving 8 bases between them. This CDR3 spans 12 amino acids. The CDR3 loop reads CASRHGPYEQYF. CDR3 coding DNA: TGTGCCAGCAGACACGGACCCTACGAGCAGTACTTC.

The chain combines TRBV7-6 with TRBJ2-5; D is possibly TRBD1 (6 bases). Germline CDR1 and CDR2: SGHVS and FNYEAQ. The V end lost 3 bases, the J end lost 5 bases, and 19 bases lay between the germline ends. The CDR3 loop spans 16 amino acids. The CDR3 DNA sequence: TGTGCCAGCAGCTTCCCCGTGGGGGCGGGTTACGAGACCCAGTACTTC. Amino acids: CASSFPVGAGYETQYF.

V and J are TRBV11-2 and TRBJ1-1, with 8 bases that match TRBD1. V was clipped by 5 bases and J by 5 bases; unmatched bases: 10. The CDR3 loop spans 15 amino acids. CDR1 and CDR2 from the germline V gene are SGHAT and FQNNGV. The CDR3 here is CASSTRQGKGTEAFF. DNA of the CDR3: TGTGCCAGCAGCACCCGACAGGGGAAAGGGACTGAAGCTTTCTTT.